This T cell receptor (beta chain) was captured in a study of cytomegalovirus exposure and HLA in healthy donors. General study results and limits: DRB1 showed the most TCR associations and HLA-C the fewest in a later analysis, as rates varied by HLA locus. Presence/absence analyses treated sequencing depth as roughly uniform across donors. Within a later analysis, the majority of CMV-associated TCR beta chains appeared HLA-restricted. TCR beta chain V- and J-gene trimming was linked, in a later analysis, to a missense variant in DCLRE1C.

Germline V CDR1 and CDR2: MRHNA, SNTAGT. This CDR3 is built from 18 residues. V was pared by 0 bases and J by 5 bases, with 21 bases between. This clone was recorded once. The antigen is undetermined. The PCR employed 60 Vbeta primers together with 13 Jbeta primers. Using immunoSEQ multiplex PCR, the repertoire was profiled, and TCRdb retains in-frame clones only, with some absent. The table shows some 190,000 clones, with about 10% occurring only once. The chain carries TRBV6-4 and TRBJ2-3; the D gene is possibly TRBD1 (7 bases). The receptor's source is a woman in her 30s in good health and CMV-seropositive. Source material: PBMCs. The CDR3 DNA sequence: TGTGCCAGCAGTGACTCGATAGGCGGCAGGGGGGTCCTAGATACGCAGTATTTT. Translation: CASSDSIGGRGVLDTQYF.